This paragraph reports one T cell receptor beta chain. Authors' data handling: Estimates of nucleated cell counts were drawn from the amplification of reference gene primers. Measured with immunoSEQ multiplex PCR; TCRdb has only the in-frame clones, and not every one. V and J calls and clone size are as listed in that table; D and trimming were resolved from the DNA. The table shows more than 250,000 clones, with about 85% occurring only once. The sample is drawn from a study of blood T cell repertoires in COVID-19. Across the study: Some COVID-19 samples were acute and others convalescent; all came from the United States, Italy and Spain. T cells, B-cell-depleted T cells, or PBMCs provided the cDNA or gDNA that served as material.

Germline CDR1 and CDR2: SGHDT and YYEEEE. This CDR3 spans 14 amino acids. The V gene lost 4 bases and the J gene lost 8 bases, with 18 bases spanning the gap. Input material: peripheral blood. This TCR came from a man in his late teens or twenties with active or convalescent COVID-19. V is TRBV5-6 and J is TRBJ1-2; D is possibly TRBD1 (6 bases). The CDR3 DNA sequence: TGTGCCAGCAGCATATCGGGGACATCCCCCGGCTACACCTTC. Translated, it gives CASSISGTSPGYTF.